This TCR beta chain was sequenced for a study of blood T cell repertoires in COVID-19. The length of the CDR3 is 14 residues. Germline CDR1 is SGHRS and CDR2 is YFSETQ. V lost 6 bases and J lost 0, with 12 bases in between. The method was immunoSEQ multiplex PCR; TCRdb's version includes in-frame clones alone and lacks a portion of them. The repertoire holds 100,000 to 150,000 clones, around 86% seen once, with approximately 30% in the top ten. This receptor was taken from a woman at least 80 years old with acute or convalescent COVID-19. Sequencing was carried out using peripheral blood. V gene TRBV5-1 combines with J gene TRBJ1-1, with D uncertain. In nucleotides, the CDR3 is TGCGCCAGCAAGGGAGGCCACATGAACACTGAAGCTTTCTTT. Protein sequence: CASKGGHMNTEAFF.